This T cell receptor (beta chain) stems from a study of cytomegalovirus exposure and HLA in healthy donors. CDR1 is SGHNT and CDR2 is YYREEE in the germline V gene (reference sequence). CDR3 length equals 14 residues. The V gene lost 2 bases and the J gene lost 3 bases, with 9 bases spanning the gap. Use of 60 Vbeta and 13 Jbeta primers characterized the PCR. This table comes from immunoSEQ multiplex PCR, and its TCRdb copy is limited to in-frame clones, with some not included. The sample contains some 180,000 clones, 76% of which appear only once. Note on this clone: Other DNA sequences of this sample code for an identical CDR3.

The clonotype was recovered from a man between 18 and 35 years old in good health and CMV-seronegative. The gene calls are TRBV5-4 and TRBJ1-3; D unclear. Input material: PBMCs. The CDR3 coding sequence is TGTGCCAGCAGCTTAGGCGGGGATGGAAACACCATATATTTT. This sequence encodes CASSLGGDGNTIYF. The variable domain in full, with the rest retrieved from reference TRBV5-4 and TRBJ1-3, is ETGVTQSPTHLIKTRGQQVTLRCSSQSGHNTVSWYQQALGQGPQFIFQYYREEENGRGNFPPRFSGLQFPNYSSELNVNALELDDSALYLCASSLGGDGNTIYFGEGSWLTVV.